This T cell receptor (beta chain) was observed in a study of T-cell reconstitution after alpha-beta-depleted transplantation in children. Trimming left V 8 bases short and J 0 bases short, with 8 bases between. The V gene's germline CDR1 is SGHVS and CDR2 FNYEAQ. This CDR3 has 13 residues. This clonotype has only a few counts. For TCRbeta, the library was prepared with unique molecular identifiers. Using its own MiXCR run on the PCR reads, TCRdb lists one record per CDR3 protein. The sample lists approximately 400,000 distinct CDR3 sequences, 11% occurring once. This chain links TRBV7-6 with TRBJ2-1; D remains ambiguous. The sample was PBMCs from the stem cell graft donor, taken from the stem cell graft. The receptor's source is a human donor who donated a stem cell graft to a child with acute myeloid leukemia. The CDR3 loop reads CASQESSYNEQFF. The CDR3 DNA sequence: TGTGCCAGCCAAGAGAGCTCCTACAATGAGCAGTTCTTC.